Described below is a single T cell receptor beta chain sequence and its context. Its target is unknown. This sample was taken from a study of T-cell memory formation after mild COVID-19. Study-level points and caveats: Clones which contracted sat mainly in CM and EM if CD4+, and in EMRA if CD8+. There was a balanced CD4/CD8 profile in clones contracting day 15 to 85, and later expanders leaned CD4+.

cDNA libraries for TCR alpha and TCR beta, carrying sample barcodes and UMIs, came from 5'RACE with constant-segment primers. TCRdb called the 5' RACE reads again in MiXCR, with one record for every CDR3 protein. The data contain about 350,000 distinct CDR3 sequences, about 13% of them seen just once; the ten biggest clones take up about a fifth. V lost 4 bases to trimming and J lost 2 bases, with 8 bases between them. This CDR3 is 13 amino acids long. Germline CDR1 SQVTM, CDR2 ANQGSEA. The sequence came from a man aged 18 to 30 who had mild COVID-19 (a few samples of this study predate the infection). Cell type and time point are not known. The specimen was PBMCs or a T cell subset sorted from them (not recorded which). The V call is TRBV29-1, the J call TRBJ1-4; D remains unclear. The CDR3: CSVVPSTNEKLFF. The DNA for the CDR3 is TGCAGCGTTGTCCCCAGTACTAATGAAAAACTGTTTTTT.